What follows are 16 T cell receptor beta chains derived from one specimen sequenced in a study of shared clonotypes between healthy human individuals. Assay used: immunoSEQ multiplex PCR; TCRdb lists only in-frame clones, some missing. There are a few million clones in the sample; 80% to 95% occur only once, and 0.35% to 0.5% lies in the top ten. The specimen sequenced was naive CD4+ T cells from PBMCs. The subset denotes: CD45RA+ positively selected. The source of these receptors is a man between 18 and 29 years old in good health. Some clones in this sample may be carry-over from other donors' samples.

The chain combines TRBV7-8 with TRBJ2-7, with D possibly matching TRBD2 (6 bases). Germline CDR1 SGHVS, CDR2 FQNEAQ. The germline V and J ends were trimmed by 3 bases and 2 bases, with 17 bases remaining between them. This CDR3 is built from 16 residues. CDR3: CASSLGGGTIPYEQYF. CDR3 sequence (DNA): TGTGCCAGCAGCTTGGGGGGTGGAACTATCCCCTACGAGCAGTACTTC.

The CDR3 loop is CASRGGIRSNEQFF. The CDR3 coding sequence is TGTGCCAGCAGAGGCGGGATTCGTTCTAATGAGCAGTTCTTC. The V call is TRBV2, the J call TRBJ2-1; TRBD2 is a possible D gene (6 bases). The CDR3 consists of 14 residues. Per germline, CDR1 SNHLY and CDR2 FYNNEI. Trimming cost V 6 bases and J 7 bases, with 16 bases left between them.

The V and J genes are TRBV6-5 and TRBJ2-1; 14 bases map to TRBD2. CDR1 is MNHEY, CDR2 SVGAGI, per germline. CDR3 size: 14 residues. V lost 6 bases and J lost 10; bases outside the gene matches: 5. CDR3 amino acids: CASSGTSGSSEQFF. The DNA of the CDR3 is TGTGCCAGCAGCGGGACTAGCGGGAGTTCCGAGCAGTTCTTC.

V is TRBV5-1 and J is TRBJ2-3; 11 positions agree with TRBD2. Losses at the gene ends were 2 bases for V and 5 bases for J; bases not matched to a gene: 1. The CDR3 covers 14 residues. The germline CDR1 and CDR2 sequences are SGHRS and YFSETQ. The DNA of the CDR3 is TGCGCCAGCAGCTTCGGGACTAGCGGAGATACGCAGTATTTT. This sequence encodes CASSFGTSGDTQYF. The complete variable domain, with remaining parts taken from reference TRBV5-1 and TRBJ2-3, reads KAGVTQTPRYLIKTRGQQVTLSCSPISGHRSVSWYQQTPGQGLQFLFEYFSETQRNKGNFPGRFSGRQFSNSRSEMNVSTLELGDSALYLCASSFGTSGDTQYFGPGTRLTVL.

The chain combines TRBV10-2 with TRBJ2-4; 7 bases fit TRBD2. CDR1 and CDR2 from the germline V gene are WSHSY and SAAADI. The V segment lost 0 bases and the J segment 0 bases; nucleotides outside the gene matches: 5. The CDR3 has 17 amino acids. CDR3 DNA sequence: TGCGCCAGCAGTGAGTCTATCCTAGCGGTAGCCAAAAACATTCAGTACTTC. It translates to CASSESILAVAKNIQYF.

The chain recombines TRBV11-3 with TRBJ2-1, with a tentative D call TRBD2 (6 bases). The CDR3 loop spans 17 amino acids. From germline, CDR1 is SGHNT and CDR2 YENEEA. V was clipped by 0 bases and J by 4 bases, with 16 bases between them. CDR3 sequence reads: CASSLDNTAGIYNEQFF. The CDR3 DNA follows: TGTGCCAGCAGCTTAGATAATACGGCGGGGATATACAATGAGCAGTTCTTC.

V gene TRBV9 combines with J gene TRBJ2-3; 11 bases agree with TRBD2. This CDR3 has 17 amino acids. Germline CDR1 reads SGDLS; CDR2 reads YYNGEE. The V gene end was trimmed by 1 base and the J gene end by 0 bases; junction bases not matched to a gene: 4. CDR3 sequence reads: CASSVRGLADSTDTQYF. The CDR3 DNA reads TGTGCCAGCAGCGTAAGGGGACTAGCGGACAGCACAGATACGCAGTATTTT.

V and J are TRBV10-3 and TRBJ1-5; possible D gene TRBD1, 5 bases. The germline V gene encodes CDR1 ENHRY and CDR2 SYGVKD. The V gene lost 3 bases and the J gene lost 7 bases, with 13 bases spanning the gap. The CDR3 has 14 residues. CDR3 DNA sequence: TGTGCCATCAGTGAAAGGCAGGGCGGCCAGCCCCAGCATTTT. It translates to CAISERQGGQPQHF.

The chain employs TRBV5-4 and TRBJ2-2, with 12 bases lining up with TRBD2. The germline V gene has CDR1 SGHNT and CDR2 YYREEE (reference sequence). J lost 13 bases, V lost 3 bases, and 19 bases had no gene match. The CDR3 loop spans 18 amino acids. CDR3 region: CASSSRTSGTFSDQGLFF. Written as DNA, the CDR3 is TGTGCCAGCAGCTCGAGGACTAGCGGGACTTTTTCCGACCAGGGGCTGTTTTTT. The whole variable domain, filled in from reference TRBV5-4 and TRBJ2-2, reads ETGVTQSPTHLIKTRGQQVTLRCSSQSGHNTVSWYQQALGQGPQFIFQYYREEENGRGNFPPRFSGLQFPNYSSELNVNALELDDSALYLCASSSRTSGTFSDQGLFFGEGSRLTVL.

V usage is TRBV6-5 and J usage is TRBJ2-5; 7 nucleotides line up with TRBD1. CDR3 length equals 15 residues. Germline lookup yields CDR1 MNHEY and CDR2 SVGAGI. J lost 2 bases, V lost 6 bases, and 9 bases had no gene match. CDR3 sequence reads: CASSLSHRGQETQYF. CDR3 in DNA: TGTGCCAGCAGCCTTTCTCACAGGGGTCAAGAGACCCAGTACTTC.

The J gene is TRBJ2-7, the V gene TRBV6-6, with 10 bases fitting TRBD2. V shed 0 bases and J 2 bases; nucleotides not matched to a gene: 4. The CDR3 contains 16 residues. Germline loops: CDR1 MNHNY, CDR2 SVGAGI (reference sequence). The CDR3, as DNA: TGTGCCAGCAGTTACTCTGCTAGCGGGAGCCCCTACGAGCAGTACTTC. This encodes CASSYSASGSPYEQYF.

This clone was seen a single time. The J gene is TRBJ1-2, the V gene TRBV6-1; 9 bases match TRBD1. The CDR3 has 15 residues. The V gene's germline CDR1 is MNHNS and CDR2 SASEGT. Trimming removed 7 bases from V and 3 bases from J; junction bases left unmatched: 9. The CDR3 is CASNLQGARDYGYTF. The CDR3 DNA reads as TGTGCCAGCAACCTACAGGGGGCTAGGGACTATGGCTACACCTTC.

This sequence joins TRBV19 and TRBJ2-7; the match to TRBD1 covers 8 bases. The V gene's germline CDR1 is LNHDA and CDR2 SQIVND (reference sequence). This CDR3 has 15 amino acids. Losses at the gene ends were 3 bases for V and 5 bases for J; bases not matched to a gene: 9. Here the CDR3 DNA reads TGTGCCAGTAGTATGGGCGGCAGGGGGCGCGACGAGCAGTACTTC. Residues: CASSMGGRGRDEQYF.

The V gene is TRBV11-2, the J gene TRBJ2-2; D remains unclear. This CDR3 contains 11 residues. Germline CDR1 SGHAT, CDR2 FQNNGV. Between the trimmed V and J ends, which lost 6 bases and 6 bases, there was a span of 5 bases. The CDR3 DNA is TGTGCCAGCAGTGTCGCCGGGGAGCTGTTTTTT. This translates into CASSVAGELFF.

This chain links TRBV15 with TRBJ2-2; 7 positions agree with TRBD2. J gave up 3 bases and V 3 bases, and 10 bases lay outside the gene matches. Germline CDR1 reads LNHNV; CDR2 reads YYDKDF (reference sequence). The CDR3 sequence is 17 residues long. DNA of the CDR3: TGTGCCACCAGCAGTAGTGCGGGGAGGGCCGACACCGGGGAGCTGTTTTTT. Amino acids: CATSSSAGRADTGELFF.

The V call is TRBV6-1, the J call TRBJ1-5, with D possibly being TRBD1 (6 bases). The CDR3 has 18 amino acids. Germline V gene lookup returns CDR1 MNHNS and CDR2 SASEGT. The V end was cut by 3 bases, the J end by 0 bases, with 18 bases between. CDR3 loop: CASSDFRDIRHSNQPQHF. The CDR3 DNA is TGTGCCAGCAGTGATTTCAGGGACATAAGACATAGCAATCAGCCCCAGCATTTT.